This TCR beta chain was identified during a study of early stage breast cancer tumors. The V gene end was trimmed by 3 bases and the J gene end by 4 bases; junction bases not matched to a gene: 8. The germline V gene has CDR1 ENHRY and CDR2 SYGVKD. The length of the CDR3 is 15 residues. Measured with immunoSEQ multiplex PCR; TCRdb has only the in-frame clones, and not every one. The table records roughly 25,000 clones, over 60% of them present only once. This clone showed up just a few times. The antigen is not known. Broader study findings: Compared with adjacent normal breast, tumors showed 2 to 2.5-fold denser, more clonal T cells.

Source material: breast tumor tissue. The receptor was derived from a person in their sixties or seventies with breast cancer. The V gene is TRBV10-3, the J gene TRBJ1-2, with 7 bases matching TRBD1. The CDR3 protein is CAISDGGGGFYGYTF. CDR3 bases: TGTGCCATCAGTGACGGAGGAGGGGGCTTCTATGGCTACACCTTC.